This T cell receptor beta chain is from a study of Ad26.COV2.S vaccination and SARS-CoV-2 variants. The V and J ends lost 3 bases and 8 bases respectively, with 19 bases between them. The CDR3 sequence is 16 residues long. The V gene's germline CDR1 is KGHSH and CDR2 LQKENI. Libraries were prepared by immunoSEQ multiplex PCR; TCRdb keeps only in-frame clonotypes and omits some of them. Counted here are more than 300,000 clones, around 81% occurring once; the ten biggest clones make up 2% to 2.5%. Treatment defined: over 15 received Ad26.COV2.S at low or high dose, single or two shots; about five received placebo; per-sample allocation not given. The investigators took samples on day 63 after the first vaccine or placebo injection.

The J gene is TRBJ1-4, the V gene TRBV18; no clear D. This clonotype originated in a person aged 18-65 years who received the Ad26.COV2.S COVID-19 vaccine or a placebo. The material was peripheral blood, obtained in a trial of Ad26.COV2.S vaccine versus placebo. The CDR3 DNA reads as TGTGCCAGCTCACCGGTTGTAGGCACCGGTGGGGAAAAACTGTTTTTT. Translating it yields CASSPVVGTGGEKLFF.